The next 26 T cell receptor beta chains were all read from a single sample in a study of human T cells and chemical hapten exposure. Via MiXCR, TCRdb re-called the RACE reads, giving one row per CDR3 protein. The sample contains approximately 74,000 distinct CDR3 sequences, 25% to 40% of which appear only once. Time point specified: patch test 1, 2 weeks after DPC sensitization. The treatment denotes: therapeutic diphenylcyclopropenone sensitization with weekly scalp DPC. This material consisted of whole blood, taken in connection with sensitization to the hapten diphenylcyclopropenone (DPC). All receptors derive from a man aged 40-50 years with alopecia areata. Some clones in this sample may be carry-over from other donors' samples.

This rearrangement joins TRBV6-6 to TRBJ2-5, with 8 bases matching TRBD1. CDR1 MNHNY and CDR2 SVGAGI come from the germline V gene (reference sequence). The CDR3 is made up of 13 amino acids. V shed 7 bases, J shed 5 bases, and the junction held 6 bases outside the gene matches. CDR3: CASNDRGTETQYF. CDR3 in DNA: TGTGCCAGCAATGACAGGGGTACGGAGACCCAGTACTTC.

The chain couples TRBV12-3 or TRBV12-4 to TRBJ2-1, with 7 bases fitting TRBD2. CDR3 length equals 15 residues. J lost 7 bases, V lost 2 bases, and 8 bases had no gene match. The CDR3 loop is CASSLSGKSGNEQFF. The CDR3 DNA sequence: TGTGCCAGCAGTTTAAGCGGGAAATCAGGGAATGAGCAGTTCTTC.

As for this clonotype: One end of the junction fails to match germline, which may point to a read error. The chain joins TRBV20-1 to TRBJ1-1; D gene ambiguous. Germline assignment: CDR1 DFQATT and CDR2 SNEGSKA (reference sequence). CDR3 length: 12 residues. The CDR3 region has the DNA TGCAGTGCTAGTGCCCCGAACACTGAAACTTTCTTT. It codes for CSASAPNTETFF.

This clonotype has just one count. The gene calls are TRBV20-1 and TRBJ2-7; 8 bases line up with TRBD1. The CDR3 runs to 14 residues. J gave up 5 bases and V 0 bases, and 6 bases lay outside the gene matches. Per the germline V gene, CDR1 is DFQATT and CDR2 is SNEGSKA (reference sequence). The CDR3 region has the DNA TGCAGTGCTAGAGATCGGACAGGGACCCACGAGCAGTACTTC. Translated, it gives CSARDRTGTHEQYF.

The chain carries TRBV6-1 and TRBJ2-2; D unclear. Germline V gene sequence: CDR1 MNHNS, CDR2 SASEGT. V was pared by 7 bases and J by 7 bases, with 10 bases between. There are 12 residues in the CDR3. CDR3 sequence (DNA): TGTGCCAGCATTAAGGGTAACGGGGAGCTGTTTTTT. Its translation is CASIKGNGELFF.

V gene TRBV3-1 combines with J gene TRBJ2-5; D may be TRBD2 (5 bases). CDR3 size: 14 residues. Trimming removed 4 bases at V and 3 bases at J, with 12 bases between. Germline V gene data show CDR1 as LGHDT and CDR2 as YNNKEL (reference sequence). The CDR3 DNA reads TGTGCCAGCAGCCGCGCAGGAGGAAAAGAGACCCAGTACTTC. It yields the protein CASSRAGGKETQYF.

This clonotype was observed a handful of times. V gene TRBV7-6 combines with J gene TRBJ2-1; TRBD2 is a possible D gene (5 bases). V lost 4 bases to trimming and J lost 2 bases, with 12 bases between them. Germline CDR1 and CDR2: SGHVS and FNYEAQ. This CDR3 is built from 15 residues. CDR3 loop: CASSSPSGAYNEQFF. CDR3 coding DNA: TGTGCCAGCAGCTCGCCCTCCGGGGCCTACAATGAGCAGTTCTTC.

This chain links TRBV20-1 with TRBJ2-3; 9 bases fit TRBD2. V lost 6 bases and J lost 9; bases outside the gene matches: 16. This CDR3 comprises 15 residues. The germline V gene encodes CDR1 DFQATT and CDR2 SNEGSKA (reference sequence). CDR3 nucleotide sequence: TGCAGTGCCCGTAGCTCGCGGGAGGGCCTACGGACGCAGTATTTT. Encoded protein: CSARSSREGLRTQYF.

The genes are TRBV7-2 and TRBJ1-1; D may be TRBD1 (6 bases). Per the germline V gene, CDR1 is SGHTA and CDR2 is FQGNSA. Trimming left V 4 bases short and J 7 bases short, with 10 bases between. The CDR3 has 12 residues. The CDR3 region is CASSSQGHEAFF. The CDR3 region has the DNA TGTGCCAGCAGCTCACAGGGTCATGAAGCTTTCTTT.

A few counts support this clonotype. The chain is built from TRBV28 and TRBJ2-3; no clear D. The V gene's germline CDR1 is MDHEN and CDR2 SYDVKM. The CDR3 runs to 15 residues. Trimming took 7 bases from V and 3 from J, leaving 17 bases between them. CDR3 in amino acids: CASTHPAELTDTQYF. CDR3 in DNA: TGTGCCAGCACCCACCCGGCCGAGTTGACAGATACGCAGTATTTT.

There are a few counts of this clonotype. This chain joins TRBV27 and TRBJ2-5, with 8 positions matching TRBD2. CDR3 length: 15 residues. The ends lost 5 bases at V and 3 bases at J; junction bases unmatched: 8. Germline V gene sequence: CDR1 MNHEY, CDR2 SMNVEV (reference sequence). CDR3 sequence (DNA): TGTGCCAGCAGTCAAGCGGGAGAGGGGGAAGAGACCCAGTACTTC. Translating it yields CASSQAGEGEETQYF.

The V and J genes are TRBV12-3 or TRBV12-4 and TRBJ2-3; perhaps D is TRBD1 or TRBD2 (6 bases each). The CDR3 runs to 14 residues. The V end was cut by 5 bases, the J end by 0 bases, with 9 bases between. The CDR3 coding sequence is TGTGCCAGCAGTCGGGGGCCTAGCACAGATACGCAGTATTTT. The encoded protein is CASSRGPSTDTQYF.

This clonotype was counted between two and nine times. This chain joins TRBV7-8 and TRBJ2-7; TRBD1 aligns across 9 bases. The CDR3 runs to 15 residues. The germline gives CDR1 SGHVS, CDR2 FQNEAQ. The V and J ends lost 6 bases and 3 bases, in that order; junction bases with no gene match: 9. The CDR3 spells CASRSTGGQSYEQYF. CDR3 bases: TGTGCCAGCAGGTCCACAGGGGGCCAGAGCTACGAGCAGTACTTC.

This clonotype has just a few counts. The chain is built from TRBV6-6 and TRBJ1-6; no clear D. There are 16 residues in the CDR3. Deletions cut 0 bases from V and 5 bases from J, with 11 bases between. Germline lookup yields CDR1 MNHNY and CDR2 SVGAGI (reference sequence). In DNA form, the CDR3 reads TGTGCCAGCAGTTACTCTCAGGCCGATAATAATTCACCCCTCCACTTT. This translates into CASSYSQADNNSPLHF.

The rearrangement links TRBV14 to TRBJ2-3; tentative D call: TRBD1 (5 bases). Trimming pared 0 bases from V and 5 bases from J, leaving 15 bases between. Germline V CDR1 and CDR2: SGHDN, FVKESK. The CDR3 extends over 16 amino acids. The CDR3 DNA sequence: TGTGCCAGCAGCCAAGATACGACAGTGGGAAAAGATACGCAGTATTTT. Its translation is CASSQDTTVGKDTQYF.

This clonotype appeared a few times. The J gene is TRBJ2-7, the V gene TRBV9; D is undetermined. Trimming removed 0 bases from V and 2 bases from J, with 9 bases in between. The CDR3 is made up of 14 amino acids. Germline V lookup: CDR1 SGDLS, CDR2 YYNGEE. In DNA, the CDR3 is TGTGCCAGCAGCGTAGGGTCAGGTACCTACGAGCAGTACTTC. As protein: CASSVGSGTYEQYF. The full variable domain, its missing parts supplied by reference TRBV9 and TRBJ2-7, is DSGVTQTPKHLITATGQRVTLRCSPRSGDLSVYWYQQSLDQGLQFLIQYYNGEERAKGNILERFSAQQFPDLHSELNLSSLELGDSALYFCASSVGSGTYEQYFGPGTRLTVT.

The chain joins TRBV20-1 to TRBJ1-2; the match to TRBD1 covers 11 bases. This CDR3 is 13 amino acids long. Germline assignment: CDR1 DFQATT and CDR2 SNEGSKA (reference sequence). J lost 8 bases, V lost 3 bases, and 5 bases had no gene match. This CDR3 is CSARDRGLEGYTF. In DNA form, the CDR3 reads TGCAGTGCTAGGGACAGGGGGCTGGAAGGCTACACCTTC.

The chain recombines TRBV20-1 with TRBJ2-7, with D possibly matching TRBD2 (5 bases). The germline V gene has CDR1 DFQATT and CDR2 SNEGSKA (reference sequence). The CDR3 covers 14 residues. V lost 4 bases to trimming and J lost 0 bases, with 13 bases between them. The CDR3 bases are TGCAGTGCTACCTCGTTGGGGAGCTCCTACGAGCAGTACTTC. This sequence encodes CSATSLGSSYEQYF.

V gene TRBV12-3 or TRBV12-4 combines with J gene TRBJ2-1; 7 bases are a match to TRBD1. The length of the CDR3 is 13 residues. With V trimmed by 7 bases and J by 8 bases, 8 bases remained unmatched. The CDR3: CASILGGHDEQFF. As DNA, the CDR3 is TGTGCCAGCATTCTAGGGGGCCACGATGAGCAGTTCTTC.

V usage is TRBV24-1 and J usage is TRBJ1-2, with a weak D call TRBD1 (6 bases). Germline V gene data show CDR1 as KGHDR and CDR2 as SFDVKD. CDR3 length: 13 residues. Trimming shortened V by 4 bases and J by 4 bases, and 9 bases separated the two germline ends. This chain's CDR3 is CATSDRGLYGYTF. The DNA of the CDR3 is TGTGCCACCAGTGACAGGGGCCTCTATGGCTACACCTTC.

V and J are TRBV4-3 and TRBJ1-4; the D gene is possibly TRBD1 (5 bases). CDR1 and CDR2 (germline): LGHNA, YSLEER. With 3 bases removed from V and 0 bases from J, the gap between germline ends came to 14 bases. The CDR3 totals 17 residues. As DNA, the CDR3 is TGCGCCAGCAGCCAGGGGACGGCGGCTGCAACTAATGAAAAACTGTTTTTT. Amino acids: CASSQGTAAATNEKLFF.

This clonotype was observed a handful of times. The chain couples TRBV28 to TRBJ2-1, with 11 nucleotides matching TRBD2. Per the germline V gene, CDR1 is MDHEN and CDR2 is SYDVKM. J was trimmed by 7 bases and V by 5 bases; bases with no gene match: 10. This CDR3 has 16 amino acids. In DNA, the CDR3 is TGTGCCAGCAGTATCCAACTAGCGGGAGAGGGAAATGAGCAGTTCTTC. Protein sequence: CASSIQLAGEGNEQFF.

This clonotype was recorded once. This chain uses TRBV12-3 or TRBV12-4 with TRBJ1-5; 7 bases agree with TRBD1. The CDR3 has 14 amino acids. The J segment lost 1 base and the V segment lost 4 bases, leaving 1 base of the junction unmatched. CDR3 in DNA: TGTGCCAGCAGTTCCAGGGGGAGCAATCAGCCCCAGCATTTT. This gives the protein CASSSRGSNQPQHF.

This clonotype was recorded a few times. CDR3: CASSEWLAVRGTDTQYF. As DNA, the CDR3 is TGTGCCAGCAGTGAATGGCTAGCGGTCCGGGGCACAGATACGCAGTATTTT. V usage is TRBV25-1 and J usage is TRBJ2-3; 7 nucleotides agree with TRBD2. The CDR3 covers 17 residues. The ends lost 1 base at V and 1 base at J; junction bases unmatched: 8. Germline CDR1 and CDR2: MGHDK and SYGVNS.

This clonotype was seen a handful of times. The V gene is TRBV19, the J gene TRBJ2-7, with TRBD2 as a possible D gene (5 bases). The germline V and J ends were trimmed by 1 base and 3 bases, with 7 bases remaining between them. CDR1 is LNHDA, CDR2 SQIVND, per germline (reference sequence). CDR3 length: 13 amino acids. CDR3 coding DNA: TGTGCCAGTAGTATAGCGGGAAACTACGAGCAGTACTTC. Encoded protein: CASSIAGNYEQYF. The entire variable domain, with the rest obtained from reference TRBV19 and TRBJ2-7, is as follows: DGGITQSPKYLFRKEGQNVTLSCEQNLNHDAMYWYRQDPGQGLRLIYYSQIVNDFQKGDIAEGYSVSREKKESFPLTVTSAQKNPTAFYLCASSIAGNYEQYFGPGTRLTVT.

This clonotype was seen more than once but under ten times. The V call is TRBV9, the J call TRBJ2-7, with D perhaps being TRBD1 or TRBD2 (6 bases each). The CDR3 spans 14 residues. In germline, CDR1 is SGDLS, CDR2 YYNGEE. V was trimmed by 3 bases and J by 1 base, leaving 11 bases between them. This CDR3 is CASSAQGRSYEQYF. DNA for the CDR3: TGTGCCAGCAGCGCGCAGGGGAGGTCCTACGAGCAGTACTTC.